This record looks at one T cell receptor beta chain sequence and its context. This CDR3 contains 15 residues. Germline V CDR1 and CDR2: MNHEY, SVGAGI. Trimming took off 6 bases at V and 0 bases at J, with 15 bases between the two ends. Assay: immunoSEQ multiplex PCR; the TCRdb copy retains only in-frame clones and omits some. Of roughly 13,000 clones in the sample, 93% were seen once. This entry belongs to a study of T cell changes during pregnancy in multiple sclerosis. Here the sequenced sample was peripheral blood, taken in the second trimester of pregnancy. The receptor comes from a female donor in good health, enrolled as a control in a pregnancy study. The chain combines TRBV6-5 with TRBJ2-7, with D possibly TRBD1 on 6 matching bases. The CDR3: CASRPWTASSYEQYF. CDR3 DNA: TGTGCCAGCAGACCGTGGACAGCGAGCTCCTACGAGCAGTACTTC.